This is a list of T cell receptor beta chains from one sample in a study of cytomegalovirus exposure and HLA in healthy donors. The assay was immunoSEQ multiplex PCR, and TCRdb's table has in-frame clones only and misses some. The table shows 90,000 to 140,000 clones, with roughly 80% occurring only once. Sequencing used PBMCs. Receptor source: a middle-aged woman in good health and CMV-seropositive. Both conserved end residues are part of each CDR3. The D gene is left open where the match is weak. Expanded clones are given a class, and other clones once, few, many or no size at all.

V,D,size,J,CDR3,DNA
TRBV28,TRBD1,-,TRBJ2-7,CASSHSGTGFPYEQYF,TGTGCCAGCAGTCACTCCGGGACAGGGTTCCCCTACGAGCAGTACTTC
TRBV7-8,TRBD1,-,TRBJ1-2,CASSPGTGFSYGYTF,TGTGCCAGCAGCCCTGGGACAGGGTTTAGCTATGGCTACACCTTC
TRBV6-1,TRBD1,-,TRBJ1-4,CASRAGTGNEKLFF,TGTGCCAGCAGAGCCGGGACAGGCAATGAAAAACTGTTTTTT
TRBV10-3,TRBD1,-,TRBJ1-2,CAITGPGQGFNGYTF,TGTGCCATCACGGGGCCGGGACAGGGATTTAATGGCTACACCTTC
TRBV4-3,-,-,TRBJ1-3,CASSQDIDSGNTIYF,TGCGCCAGCAGCCAAGATATCGACAGCGGAAACACCATATATTTT
TRBV5-6,-,-,TRBJ1-2,CASSLPGNRDYGYTF,TGTGCCAGCAGCTTGCCCGGGAACAGGGACTATGGCTACACCTTC
TRBV27,-,-,TRBJ2-3,CASSPDSWGLGTDTQYF,TGTGCCAGCAGTCCCGATTCTTGGGGACTGGGCACAGATACGCAGTATTTT
TRBV28,-,-,TRBJ1-1,CASSFYPGNTEAFF,TGTGCCAGCAGTTTTTACCCGGGGAACACTGAAGCTTTCTTT
TRBV5-6,-,-,TRBJ1-6,CASSLSEDSYSPLHF,TGTGCCAGCAGCTTGTCGGAGGACAGTTATTCACCCCTCCACTTT
TRBV4-2,TRBD1,few,TRBJ1-1,CASSLEQGVFTEAFF,TGTGCCAGCAGCCTCGAACAGGGGGTGTTCACTGAAGCTTTCTTT
TRBV7-2,TRBD1,few,TRBJ1-2,CASSLEWGGTGLYGYTF,TGTGCCAGCAGCTTAGAGTGGGGGGGGACAGGGCTCTATGGCTACACCTTC
TRBV28,TRBD1,-,TRBJ2-7,CASSPRTGNYEQYF,TGTGCCAGCAGTCCAAGGACAGGGAACTACGAGCAGTACTTC
TRBV7-6,-,-,TRBJ1-1,CASSFSLNTEAFF,TGTGCCAGCAGCTTCAGTTTGAACACTGAAGCTTTCTTT
TRBV4-1,-,-,TRBJ2-2,CASSQVGRRRQTGELFF,TGCGCCAGCAGCCAAGTCGGTCGGCGGAGGCAAACCGGGGAGCTGTTTTTT
TRBV9,-,few,TRBJ1-2,CASSVGTAAGGYTF,TGTGCCAGCAGCGTAGGAACGGCGGCGGGGGGCTACACCTTC
TRBV28,TRBD2,once,TRBJ2-7,CASSSRTGRATSKSGEQYF,TGTGCCAGCAGTTCTCGAACCGGGAGGGCCACGTCAAAAAGCGGCGAGCAGTACTTC
TRBV5-4,TRBD2,-,TRBJ2-3,CASSPGTSGRLDTQYF,TGTGCCAGCAGCCCGGGGACTAGCGGGAGACTAGATACGCAGTATTTT
TRBV28,TRBD2,-,TRBJ2-3,CASSFWSSGDTSTDTQYF,TGTGCCAGCAGTTTTTGGTCTAGCGGGGATACTAGCACAGATACGCAGTATTTT
TRBV20-1,-,-,TRBJ1-1,CTPRTRAEAFF,TGCACCCCGCGGACGAGGGCTGAAGCTTTCTTT
TRBV4-3,-,-,TRBJ1-1,CASSHLLGGGTEAFF,TGCGCCAGCAGCCACTTACTGGGGGGGGGCACTGAAGCTTTCTTT
TRBV4-1,-,-,TRBJ2-5,CASSQDGRARNLETQYF,TGCGCCAGCAGCCAAGACGGGCGGGCTAGGAATCTAGAGACCCAGTACTTC
TRBV10-3,TRBD1,-,TRBJ2-2,CAICEQGATGELFF,TGTGCCATCTGTGAACAGGGGGCTACCGGGGAGCTGTTTTTT
TRBV7-9,-,-,TRBJ2-1,CASSFTRREVNEQFF,TGTGCCAGCAGCTTTACCCGAAGGGAGGTTAATGAGCAGTTCTTC
TRBV10-3,-,once,TRBJ2-7,CAISESRQGGAYEQYF,TGTGCCATCAGTGAGTCGAGGCAGGGGGGAGCCTACGAGCAGTACTTC
TRBV28,TRBD1,-,TRBJ1-5,CASIRGLALGQPQHF,TGTGCCAGCATCAGGGGGCTAGCCCTCGGGCAGCCCCAGCATTTT
TRBV2,-,-,TRBJ1-2,CASSETPTRYYGYTF,TGTGCCAGCAGTGAAACGCCAACGAGGTACTATGGCTACACCTTC
TRBV28,-,-,TRBJ1-5,CASKKTGLGSNQPQHF,TGTGCCAGCAAGAAGACGGGGTTAGGAAGCAATCAGCCCCAGCATTTT
TRBV6-6,-,few,TRBJ1-5,CASKNRDTDQPQHF,TGTGCCAGTAAAAACCGGGACACCGATCAGCCCCAGCATTTT
TRBV18,-,-,TRBJ1-5,CASSPGSHQPQHF,TGTGCCAGCTCACCAGGCAGTCATCAGCCCCAGCATTTT
TRBV6-5,-,-,TRBJ2-7,CASRQPQSSYEQYF,TGTGCCAGCAGGCAGCCACAGAGCTCCTACGAGCAGTACTTC
TRBV15,-,-,TRBJ2-7,CATSRAAGNYEQYF,TGTGCCACCAGCAGAGCGGCAGGAAACTACGAGCAGTACTTC
TRBV5-6,TRBD1,-,TRBJ1-2,CASSLAGRQGRGYTF,TGTGCCAGCAGCTTGGCCGGGCGACAGGGAAGAGGCTACACCTTC
TRBV4-1,-,-,TRBJ1-2,CASSQDIYGGLDGYTF,TGCGCCAGCAGCCAAGATATTTACGGGGGGCTGGATGGCTACACCTTC
TRBV7-9,-,-,TRBJ1-5,CASSPTTEGDQPQHF,TGTGCCAGCAGCCCAACTACGGAGGGAGATCAGCCCCAGCATTTT
TRBV11-3,-,-,TRBJ2-2,CASSPTRGQRGTNTGELFF,TGTGCCAGCAGCCCCACCCGTGGACAGCGGGGAACGAACACCGGGGAGCTGTTTTTT
TRBV18,-,-,TRBJ1-5,CASSYSTDQPQHF,TGTGCCAGCTCCTACAGTACTGATCAGCCCCAGCATTTT
TRBV4-1,-,-,TRBJ1-5,CASSRVVQGDQPQHF,TGCGCCAGCAGCCGAGTGGTGCAGGGCGATCAGCCCCAGCATTTT
TRBV7-9,TRBD2,-,TRBJ2-3,CASSYAIAGDTDTQYF,TGTGCCAGCAGCTATGCCATAGCGGGAGACACAGATACGCAGTATTTT
TRBV7-3,-,-,TRBJ2-1,CASSLELSLPNEQFF,TGTGCCAGCAGCTTAGAGTTGTCCCTCCCCAATGAGCAGTTCTTC
TRBV25-1,TRBD1,-,TRBJ1-1,CASSKTGGPAFLAEAFF,TGTGCCAGCAGTAAGACAGGGGGCCCGGCTTTTCTCGCTGAAGCTTTCTTT
TRBV4-3,-,once,TRBJ1-6,CASSADRNSPLHF,TGCGCCAGCAGCGCGGACAGAAATTCACCCCTCCACTTT
TRBV19,TRBD1,-,TRBJ2-1,CASSTRTGPNEQFF,TGTGCCAGTAGTACAAGGACAGGGCCCAATGAGCAGTTCTTC
TRBV7-9,-,once,TRBJ2-5,CASTPGWDMGETQYF,TGTGCCAGCACCCCGGGGTGGGATATGGGAGAGACCCAGTACTTC
TRBV7-8,TRBD1,-,TRBJ2-2,CASSGRSGTGRNTGELFF,TGTGCCAGCAGCGGCCGGTCCGGGACAGGGAGGAACACCGGGGAGCTGTTTTTT
TRBV25-1,-,-,TRBJ2-6,CASSFTGFVLTF,TGTGCCAGCAGTTTCACAGGGTTCGTCCTGACTTTC
TRBV7-2,TRBD2,-,TRBJ2-2,CASSLMAGGTGELFF,TGTGCCAGCAGCTTAATGGCGGGGGGGACCGGGGAGCTGTTTTTT
TRBV7-2,-,-,TRBJ1-2,CASSQTGLGYTF,TGTGCCAGCAGCCAGACAGGTCTTGGCTACACCTTC
TRBV10-3,-,-,TRBJ2-3,CAISGAGSTDTQYF,TGTGCCATCAGTGGGGCAGGGAGCACAGATACGCAGTATTTT
TRBV5-6,-,-,TRBJ2-5,CASRPLRYQETQYF,TGTGCCAGCAGACCTCTCAGGTACCAAGAGACCCAGTACTTC
TRBV19,TRBD1,-,TRBJ2-3,CASSRGDRGYTDTQYF,TGTGCCAGTAGTAGGGGGGACAGGGGCTACACAGATACGCAGTATTTT
TRBV18,TRBD1,once,TRBJ1-2,CASSPPNSDRVGYTF,TGTGCCAGCTCACCACCGAACTCGGACAGGGTTGGCTACACCTTC
TRBV11-2,-,-,TRBJ2-2,CATKLIEELFF,TGTGCTACTAAATTAATTGAGGAGCTGTTTTTT
TRBV28,-,few,TRBJ1-3,CASSSRGFSSGNTIYF,TGTGCCAGCAGTTCCCGCGGTTTTAGCTCTGGAAACACCATATATTTT
TRBV5-4,-,-,TRBJ2-1,CASSITRNEQFF,TGTGCCAGCAGCATAACGAGAAATGAGCAGTTCTTC